Listed below are T cell receptor beta chains from one sample, sequenced in a study of T cell responses to AZD1222 COVID-19 vaccine. Only in-frame clones appear in the TCRdb table, and some are missing; sequencing was by immunoSEQ multiplex PCR. The sample consists of 140,000 to 150,000 clones, 82% of them appearing once. The sample here was peripheral blood, taken on day 0 of MenACWY control vaccination. The receptor set was obtained from an adult in good health. CDR3s include the opening cysteine and the closing phenylalanine or tryptophan. The D gene is left open where the match is weak. Only some rows state a clone size, as once, few, many or a class for expanded clones.

J	size	V	D	CDR3	DNA
TRBJ2-3	.	TRBV4-2	.	CASSQGSGRGRFSTDTQYF	TGTGCCAGCAGCCAAGGCTCGGGCAGGGGTAGGTTTAGCACAGATACGCAGTATTTT
TRBJ2-3	.	TRBV29-1	.	CSVAVGEPTDTQYF	TGCAGCGTTGCAGTTGGGGAACCCACAGATACGCAGTATTTT
TRBJ1-3	.	TRBV3-1/TRBV3-2	.	CASSQDRVPGNTIYF	TGTGCCAGCAGCCAAGATCGGGTGCCGGGAAACACCATATATTTT
TRBJ2-7	.	TRBV7-7	TRBD1	CASSRGRGVPYEQYF	TGTGCCAGCAGCAGGGGGCGAGGAGTTCCCTACGAGCAGTACTTC
TRBJ1-5	.	TRBV29-1	.	CSVGGHSQPQHF	TGCAGCGTGGGGGGACACAGCCAGCCCCAGCATTTT
TRBJ1-2	.	TRBV19	.	CASSLEYYEGYTF	TGTGCCAGTAGCCTGGAGTACTACGAGGGCTACACCTTC
TRBJ1-4	.	TRBV5-1	.	CASSLGAIPNEKLFF	TGCGCCAGCAGCTTGGGGGCGATCCCCAATGAAAAACTGTTTTTT
TRBJ2-3	.	TRBV18	TRBD2	CASSLQHTSGGSHRTDTQYF	TGTGCCAGCTCACTACAACACACTAGCGGGGGGTCTCACCGCACAGATACGCAGTATTTT
TRBJ2-1	many	TRBV27	.	CASSLEGHSSYNEQFF	TGTGCCAGCAGTTTAGAGGGGCACAGCTCCTACAATGAGCAGTTCTTC
TRBJ2-2	.	TRBV7-6	.	CASSPRVERTGELFF	TGTGCCAGCAGCCCAAGGGTTGAGAGGACCGGGGAGCTGTTTTTT
TRBJ2-1	.	TRBV9	.	CASSVSGASYNEQFF	TGTGCCAGCAGCGTATCGGGGGCCTCATACAATGAGCAGTTCTTC
TRBJ2-7	.	TRBV7-2	.	CASSISAGAIAYEQYF	TGTGCCAGCAGCATTAGTGCGGGGGCCATTGCCTACGAGCAGTACTTC
TRBJ1-1	.	TRBV4-1	.	CASSLDQGGSTEAFF	TGCGCCAGCAGCCTAGACCAGGGAGGGAGCACTGAAGCTTTCTTT
TRBJ2-7	once	TRBV29-1	TRBD1	CSAWDRGYYEQYF	TGCAGCGCCTGGGACAGGGGATACTACGAGCAGTACTTC
TRBJ2-7	.	TRBV6-5	TRBD1	CASSYSGTGFYEQYF	TGTGCCAGCAGTTACTCGGGGACAGGGTTCTACGAGCAGTACTTC
TRBJ1-5	.	TRBV7-8	.	CASSLQGLDQPQHF	TGTGCCAGCAGCTTACAGGGATTGGATCAGCCCCAGCATTTT
TRBJ2-1	.	TRBV9	TRBD2	CASSSLSGGPNNEQFF	TGTGCCAGCAGCTCTTTGAGCGGGGGGCCTAACAATGAGCAGTTCTTC
TRBJ2-3	.	TRBV9	.	CASSASDTQYF	TGTGCCAGCAGCGCCTCAGATACGCAGTATTTT
TRBJ1-2	once	TRBV6-5	.	CASSYGLQGSVGYTF	TGTGCCAGCAGTTACGGCCTCCAGGGGTCGGTTGGCTACACCTTC
TRBJ1-1	.	TRBV19	.	CASSIGYRAAFF	TGTGCCAGTAGTATAGGTTACAGGGCAGCTTTCTTT
TRBJ2-3	.	TRBV3-1/TRBV3-2	.	CASSPRDSPGGDTQYF	TGTGCCAGCAGCCCGCGGGACAGCCCCGGTGGAGATACGCAGTATTTT
TRBJ2-5	.	TRBV7-6	TRBD2	CASSLGPRLAETQYF	TGTGCCAGCAGCTTAGGGCCGCGACTAGCAGAGACCCAGTACTTC
TRBJ1-1	.	TRBV27	TRBD1	CASRWQGATTEAFF	TGTGCCAGCAGGTGGCAGGGGGCGACCACTGAAGCTTTCTTT
TRBJ1-2	.	TRBV3-1/TRBV3-2	.	CASSQDGAAGGYTF	TGTGCCAGCAGCCAAGACGGGGCGGCGGGTGGCTACACCTTC
TRBJ2-3	.	TRBV7-6	TRBD2	CASSLGLAGPEGTQYF	TGTGCCAGCAGCTTGGGACTAGCGGGCCCGGAGGGTACGCAGTATTTT
TRBJ2-4	.	TRBV29-1	TRBD2	CSVAGGSNIQYF	TGCAGCGTTGCCGGGGGGTCTAACATTCAGTACTTC
TRBJ2-3	.	TRBV10-3	.	CAISESKGTDTQYF	TGTGCCATCAGTGAGTCGAAAGGCACAGATACGCAGTATTTT
TRBJ2-6	.	TRBV7-2	.	CASSLGGGWGGANVLTF	TGTGCCAGCAGCTTAGGAGGCGGCTGGGGTGGGGCCAACGTCCTGACTTTC
TRBJ2-2	.	TRBV6-4	.	CASSGQLTGELFF	TGTGCCAGCAGTGGCCAGCTCACCGGGGAGCTGTTTTTT
TRBJ1-1	.	TRBV9	TRBD1	CASSPRQGGNTEAFF	TGTGCCAGCAGCCCCAGACAGGGGGGGAACACTGAAGCTTTCTTT
TRBJ1-6	.	TRBV27	.	CASSSRGEGYNSPLHF	TGTGCCAGCAGTTCCAGGGGCGAAGGCTATAATTCACCCCTCCACTTT
TRBJ1-2	.	TRBV6-1	.	CASSEAGRTGYTF	TGTGCCAGCAGTGAAGCTGGCAGAACCGGCTACACCTTC
TRBJ1-3	.	TRBV6-1	TRBD1	CASRVQGSNGNTIYF	TGTGCCAGCAGGGTACAGGGGTCGAACGGAAACACCATATATTTT
TRBJ2-5	.	TRBV5-4	TRBD2	CASSSAAGEETQYF	TGTGCCAGCAGCTCGGCAGCGGGGGAAGAGACCCAGTACTTC
TRBJ2-1	.	TRBV19	.	CASSIDRVGNEQFF	TGTGCCAGTAGTATAGACAGGGTCGGGAATGAGCAGTTCTTC
TRBJ2-1	.	TRBV11-2	TRBD2	CASSSRTSGYNEQFF	TGTGCCAGCAGCTCCCGGACTAGCGGCTACAATGAGCAGTTCTTC
TRBJ2-1	.	TRBV6-1	.	CASSAAPGGPYNEQFF	TGTGCCAGCAGTGCAGCCCCCGGGGGCCCCTACAATGAGCAGTTCTTC
TRBJ2-5	.	TRBV7-9	.	CASSLLQSSQETQYF	TGTGCCAGCAGCTTACTACAGTCCTCCCAAGAGACCCAGTACTTC
TRBJ1-3	.	TRBV30	TRBD1	CAWSPRGVIGNTIYF	TGTGCCTGGAGCCCCAGGGGGGTCATAGGAAACACCATATATTTT
TRBJ2-1	.	TRBV6-5	.	CASSSRDMKVEQFF	TGTGCCAGCAGCTCCCGGGACATGAAGGTTGAGCAGTTCTTC
TRBJ2-5	.	TRBV7-2	TRBD2	CASSFGTSGGARETQYF	TGTGCCAGCAGCTTCGGGACTAGCGGGGGGGCCAGGGAGACCCAGTACTTC
TRBJ2-3	.	TRBV18	TRBD1	CASSPRTGFTDTQYF	TGTGCCAGCTCACCCAGGACAGGATTCACAGATACGCAGTATTTT
TRBJ1-1	.	TRBV28	.	CASRKQGNTEAFF	TGTGCCAGCAGGAAACAGGGGAACACTGAAGCTTTCTTT
TRBJ2-3	.	TRBV10-1	.	CASSSLGAGNTQYF	TGCGCCAGCAGTTCCTTGGGGGCCGGGAATACGCAGTATTTT
TRBJ2-7	.	TRBV13	.	CASLEMRGAVHEQYF	TGTGCCAGCCTAGAAATGAGGGGCGCAGTCCACGAGCAGTACTTC
TRBJ2-1	.	TRBV20-1	TRBD1	CSARRTGEQFF	TGCAGTGCTAGACGGACAGGGGAGCAGTTCTTC
TRBJ2-3	.	TRBV7-2	.	CASSRRTGADTQYF	TGTGCCAGCAGCCGTCGAACAGGAGCAGATACGCAGTATTTT
TRBJ1-2	.	TRBV3-1/TRBV3-2	.	CASSRRQTVYGYTF	TGTGCCAGCAGCCGTAGGCAGACCGTCTATGGCTACACCTTC
TRBJ1-2	.	TRBV7-9	.	CASSLGAGFYGYTF	TGTGCCAGCAGCTTAGGAGCCGGATTTTATGGCTACACCTTC
TRBJ2-2	once	TRBV5-4	.	CASSLGTPWTNTGELFF	TGTGCCAGCAGCCTAGGGACACCCTGGACCAACACCGGGGAGCTGTTTTTT
TRBJ2-1	.	TRBV2	.	CASSQTDYNEQFF	TGTGCCAGCAGCCAGACGGACTACAATGAGCAGTTCTTC
TRBJ1-6	.	TRBV9	TRBD1	CASSDPRQGGSPLHF	TGTGCCAGCAGCGACCCCAGACAGGGAGGTTCACCCCTCCACTTT
TRBJ2-1	.	TRBV10-1	TRBD2	CASSFQGLAGGFYNEQFF	TGCGCCAGCAGTTTTCAGGGACTAGCGGGGGGGTTCTACAATGAGCAGTTCTTC